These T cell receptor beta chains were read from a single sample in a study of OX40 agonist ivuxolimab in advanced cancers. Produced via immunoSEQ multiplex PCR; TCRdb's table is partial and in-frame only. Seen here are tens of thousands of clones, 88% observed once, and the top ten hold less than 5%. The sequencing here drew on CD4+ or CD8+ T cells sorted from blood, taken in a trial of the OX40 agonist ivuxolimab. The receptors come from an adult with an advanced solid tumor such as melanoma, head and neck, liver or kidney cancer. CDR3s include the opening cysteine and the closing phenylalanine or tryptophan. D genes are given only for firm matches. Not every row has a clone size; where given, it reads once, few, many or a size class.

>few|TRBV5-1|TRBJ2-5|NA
TGCGCCAGCAGCTTGTTCCAGGGACAAGAGACCCAGTACTTC
CASSLFQGQETQYF
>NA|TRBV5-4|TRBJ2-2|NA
TGTGCCAGCAGTCCAACCGGGACCCAGAACACCGGGGAGCTGTTTTTT
CASSPTGTQNTGELFF
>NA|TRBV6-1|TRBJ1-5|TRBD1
TGTGCCAGCAGTCCCGACAGGGGATGGGGTCAGCCCCAGCATTTT
CASSPDRGWGQPQHF
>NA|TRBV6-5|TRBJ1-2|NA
TGTGCCAGCAGTTACGCCGGGTCGCGTGGCTACACCTTC
CASSYAGSRGYTF
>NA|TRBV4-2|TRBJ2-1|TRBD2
TGTGCCAGCAGCCGCCTACTAGCGGAAGGGAACAATGAGCAGTTCTTC
CASSRLLAEGNNEQFF
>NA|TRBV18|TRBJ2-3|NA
TGTGCCAGCTCACCACGGGGGTTCTCGTTTGCAGATACGCAGTATTTT
CASSPRGFSFADTQYF
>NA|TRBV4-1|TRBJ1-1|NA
TGCGCCAGCAGCCGGGGATTCACTGAAGCTTTCTTT
CASSRGFTEAFF
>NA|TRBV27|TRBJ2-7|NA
TGTGCCAGCAGTCGCCGTCGGGACTGGGGGTTGAACGAGCAGTACTTC
CASSRRRDWGLNEQYF
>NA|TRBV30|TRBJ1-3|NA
TGTGCCTGGAGGGACTTCTCTGGAAACACCATATATTTT
CAWRDFSGNTIYF
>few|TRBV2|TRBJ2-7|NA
TGTGCCAGCAGAGCCAATAAAGCGGGTGTCTACGAGCAGTACTTC
CASRANKAGVYEQYF
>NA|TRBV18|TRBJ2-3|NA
TGTGCCAGCTCACCAAGGACGGGTAGCACAGATACGCAGTATTTT
CASSPRTGSTDTQYF
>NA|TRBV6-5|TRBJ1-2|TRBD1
TGTGCCAGCAGTTTAACAGGGGGCCAACTCGACTATGGCTACACCTTC
CASSLTGGQLDYGYTF
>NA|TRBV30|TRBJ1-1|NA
TGTGCCTGGAGTGTTAACCTGGGGGGAGCTTTCTTT
CAWSVNLGGAFF
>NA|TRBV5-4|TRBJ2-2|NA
TGTGCCAGCAGCTACTACCGCGGGACTACCGGGGAGCTGTTTTTT
CASSYYRGTTGELFF
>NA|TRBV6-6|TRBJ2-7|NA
TGTGCCAGCAGTTTCGGCGCCACCTACGAGCAGTACTTC
CASSFGATYEQYF
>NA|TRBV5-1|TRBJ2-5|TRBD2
TGCGCCAGCAGCTATAGACTAGCGGGAGGGCGAGAGACCCAGTACTTC
CASSYRLAGGRETQYF
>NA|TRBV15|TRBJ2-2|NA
TGTGCCACCAGCAGAGGGGGGCTAGCGAACGGGGAGCTGTTTTTT
CATSRGGLANGELFF
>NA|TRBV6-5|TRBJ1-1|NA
TGTGCCATCTTTGACAGGTTGAACACTGAAGCTTTCTTT
CAIFDRLNTEAFF
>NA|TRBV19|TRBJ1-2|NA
TGTGCCAGTAGTATAGCGGGGCCGGGGAGCTATGGCTACACCTTC
CASSIAGPGSYGYTF
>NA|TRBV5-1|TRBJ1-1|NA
TGCGCCAGCAGCTTGGAAGGTGGGCCGTGGACTGAAGCTTTCTTT
CASSLEGGPWTEAFF
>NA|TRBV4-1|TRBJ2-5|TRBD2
TGCGCCAGCAGCCAAGTGGGACTAGCGGGAGGCCAAGAGACCCAGTACTTC
CASSQVGLAGGQETQYF
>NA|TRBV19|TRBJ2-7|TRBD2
TGTGCCAGTAGTGGGCGGGAGGGCTCGTACGAGCAGTACTTC
CASSGREGSYEQYF
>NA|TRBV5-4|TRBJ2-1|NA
TGTGCCAGCAGCTTGTCTAGTGAGCAGTTCTTC
CASSLSSEQFF
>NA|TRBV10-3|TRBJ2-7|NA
TGTGCCACCGGGAGTTCCTACGAGCAGTACTTC
CATGSSYEQYF
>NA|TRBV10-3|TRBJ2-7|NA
TGTGCCATCAGCCACCCCCAGACTGCCATACACGAGCAGTACTTC
CAISHPQTAIHEQYF
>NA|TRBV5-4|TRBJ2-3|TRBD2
TGTGCCAGCAGCCCCCGTTTAGCGGGGTCGATGGATACGCAGTATTTT
CASSPRLAGSMDTQYF
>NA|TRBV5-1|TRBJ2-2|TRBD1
TGCGCCAGCAGGATGGGGGGACAGGGGACCGGGGAGCTGTTTTTT
CASRMGGQGTGELFF
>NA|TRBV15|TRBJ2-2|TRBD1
TGTGCCACCAGCAGAGGCCGACAGGGTGGCGCCGGGGAGCTGTTTTTT
CATSRGRQGGAGELFF
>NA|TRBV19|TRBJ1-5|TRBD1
TGTGCCAGTAGAGCAGACAGGGGGAATCAGCCCCAGCATTTT
CASRADRGNQPQHF
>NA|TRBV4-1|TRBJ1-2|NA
TGCGCCAGCAGCCGCGGGGACTATGGCTACACCTTC
CASSRGDYGYTF
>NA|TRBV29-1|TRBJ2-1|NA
TGCAGCGTTGACCGCGGAGGGCAGGGAAATGAGCAGTTCTTC
CSVDRGGQGNEQFF
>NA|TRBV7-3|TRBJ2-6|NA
TGTGCCAGCAGCTTAACGGGCTCTGGGGCCAACGTCCTGACTTTC
CASSLTGSGANVLTF
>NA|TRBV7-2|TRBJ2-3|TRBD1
TGTGCCAGCAGGGGGACAGGGTTTCGATTCACAGATACGCAGTATTTT
CASRGTGFRFTDTQYF
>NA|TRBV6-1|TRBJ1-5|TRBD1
TGTGCCAGCAGTCAAGATTACAGGGGATTACGGAGCAATCAGCCCCAGCATTTT
CASSQDYRGLRSNQPQHF
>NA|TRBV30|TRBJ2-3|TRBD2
TGTGCCTGGAGTTCAGGTGGGACTAGCGGGAACACAGATACGCAGTATTTT
CAWSSGGTSGNTDTQYF
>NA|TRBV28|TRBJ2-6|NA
TGTGCCAGCAGTTCCGGGGGAGTTTTAGAAACTGGGGCCAACGTCCTGACTTTC
CASSSGGVLETGANVLTF
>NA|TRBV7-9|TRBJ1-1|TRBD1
TGTGCCAGCAGCGCACAGGGGTCTGCCACTGAAGCTTTCTTT
CASSAQGSATEAFF
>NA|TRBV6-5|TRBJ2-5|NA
TGTGCCAGCAGTCTACTACAGGGAGAAGAGACCCAGTACTTC
CASSLLQGEETQYF
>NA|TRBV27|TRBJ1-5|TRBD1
TGTGCCAGCAGTTCCACCGGGACAGGGTTTAATCAGCCCCAGCATTTT
CASSSTGTGFNQPQHF
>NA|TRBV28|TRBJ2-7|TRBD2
TGTGCCAGCAGTTCTACTAGCGGGAGGGCCTTAGAGCAGTACTTC
CASSSTSGRALEQYF
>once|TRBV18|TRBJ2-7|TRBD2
TGTGCCAGCTCACCACGACTAGCGAGCTCGTACGGGAAGCAGTACTTC
CASSPRLASSYGKQYF